Listed below are T cell receptor beta chains from one sample, sequenced in a study of T-cell reconstitution after alpha-beta-depleted transplantation in children. In TCRdb, the PCR reads were re-called with MiXCR into one record per CDR3 protein. The data hold under 250,000 distinct CDR3 sequences, with approximately 6.3% observed a single time. This material consisted of PBMCs, taken before TCRalphabeta/CD19-depleted stem cell transplant. These receptors were collected from a boy younger than 10 with acute lymphoblastic leukemia, due to receive a stem cell transplant. CDR3s include the opening cysteine and the closing phenylalanine or tryptophan.

j_call v_call cdr3_aa
TRBJ2-4 TRBV5-5 CASSLLSGVMDIQYF
TRBJ2-5 TRBV9 CASSPPGVAASGKQETQYF
TRBJ2-2 TRBV6-2/TRBV6-3 CASRPGQTGELFF
TRBJ2-3 TRBV12-3/TRBV12-4 CASSPNPRGLAGFTDTQYF
TRBJ1-5 TRBV7-9 CASRVRVYSNQPQHF
TRBJ2-3 TRBV6-2/TRBV6-3 CASSYPLGDTQYF
TRBJ1-5 TRBV6-5 CASSYSPPSGFRNQPQHF
TRBJ2-1 TRBV7-8 CASSPSGGVNNEQFF
TRBJ1-4 TRBV5-6 CASSLRQGRATNEKLFF
TRBJ2-7 TRBV28 CASSLGTYSHEQYF
TRBJ2-3 TRBV5-8 CASSLTSGYTDTQYF
TRBJ1-5 TRBV27 CASSPGRNQPQHF
TRBJ2-1 TRBV6-5 CASSYSQGARYNEQFF
TRBJ2-5 TRBV10-1 CASSEGGSGETQYF
TRBJ2-2 TRBV20-1 CSASGFPTQNTGELFF
TRBJ2-1 TRBV5-5 CASSLEVGGNEQFF
TRBJ2-2 TRBV27 CASSSRAAANTGELFF
TRBJ2-7 TRBV12-3/TRBV12-4 CASSPPGNNGEQYF
TRBJ2-5 TRBV7-2 CASSLASRGQETQYF
TRBJ2-5 TRBV29-1 CSVEPGAGAQETQYF
TRBJ2-1 TRBV7-9 CASSFPQWSLAGYNEQFF
TRBJ2-1 TRBV18 CASSRTSGGSSYNEQFF
TRBJ1-2 TRBV20-1 CSARDPGRLYYGYTF
TRBJ2-7 TRBV12-3/TRBV12-4 CASSRGTDNVQYF
TRBJ1-1 TRBV6-5 CASSYSRNRGNTEAFF
TRBJ2-3 TRBV12-3/TRBV12-4 CASSFHGGGGPSTDTQYF
TRBJ2-7 TRBV5-1 CASSLAPDYEQYF
TRBJ1-2 TRBV28 CASAYPPGQGANYGYTF
TRBJ2-7 TRBV7-2 CASSLAASDSTYEQYF
TRBJ1-1 TRBV5-1 CASSFRQNTEAFF
TRBJ1-3 TRBV10-3 CAISVAGTDRNTIYF
TRBJ1-5 TRBV28 CASSSRVRNQPQHF
TRBJ2-7 TRBV14 CASRQGYEQYF
TRBJ1-1 TRBV2 CASRRLGGMEKAFF
TRBJ1-2 TRBV20-1 CSARGKAPLYGYTF
TRBJ2-1 TRBV5-6 CASSLVRLAGGRNEQFF
TRBJ2-5 TRBV7-2 CASSFGTSQETQYF
TRBJ2-2 TRBV27 CACGGGSGELFF
TRBJ2-6 TRBV28 CASSLGGGAGANVLTF
TRBJ2-3 TRBV28 CASSSGGDTQYF
TRBJ1-5 TRBV28 CASSSTGWGDNQPQHF
TRBJ1-1 TRBV3-1 CASSQAGGGDTEAFF
TRBJ1-1 TRBV7-2 CASSLFANTEAFF
TRBJ2-2 TRBV6-2/TRBV6-3 CASTFRGATGELFF
TRBJ2-2 TRBV9 CASSSTGGAGTGELFF
TRBJ1-6 TRBV6-1 CASSVISLGGESPLHF
TRBJ2-3 TRBV28 CASSFPYSTDTQYF
TRBJ2-1 TRBV7-2 CASSSLAGRYNEQFF
TRBJ1-5 TRBV7-2 CASSLAGPGSNQPQHF
TRBJ2-7 TRBV25-1 CASSTPGNSYEQYF
TRBJ2-7 TRBV20-1 CSAPYGQGRGPYEQYF
TRBJ2-1 TRBV5-1 CASSSPLAGDHNEQFF
TRBJ2-7 TRBV12-3/TRBV12-4 CASTPRAGDYYEQYF
TRBJ2-4 TRBV10-2 CASSLIAGLPNLAKNIQYF
TRBJ2-5 TRBV28 CATTRILGETQYF
TRBJ1-4 TRBV9 CASSSGTGEKLFF
TRBJ2-4 TRBV10-3 CAISDGGGPAKNIQYF